This T cell receptor (beta chain) was identified during a study of blood T cell repertoires in COVID-19. Profiled with immunoSEQ multiplex PCR; TCRdb holds only in-frame clones, not every one. The top ten clones hold 20% to 25% of a sample with 85,000 to 100,000 clones, approximately 70% of them seen once. Deletions cut 4 bases from V and 4 bases from J, with 9 bases between. The germline V gene encodes CDR1 SGHNT and CDR2 YYREEE (reference sequence). The CDR3 loop spans 13 amino acids. This clone was counted a few times. The V and J genes are TRBV5-4 and TRBJ2-1; D uncertain. Sequencing used peripheral blood. This sequence was found in a woman aged 55-70 years in a cohort sampled during active or convalescent COVID-19. CDR3 DNA: TGTGCCAGCAGCCACCAGGTTTACAATGAGCAGTTCTTC. Its protein product is CASSHQVYNEQFF.